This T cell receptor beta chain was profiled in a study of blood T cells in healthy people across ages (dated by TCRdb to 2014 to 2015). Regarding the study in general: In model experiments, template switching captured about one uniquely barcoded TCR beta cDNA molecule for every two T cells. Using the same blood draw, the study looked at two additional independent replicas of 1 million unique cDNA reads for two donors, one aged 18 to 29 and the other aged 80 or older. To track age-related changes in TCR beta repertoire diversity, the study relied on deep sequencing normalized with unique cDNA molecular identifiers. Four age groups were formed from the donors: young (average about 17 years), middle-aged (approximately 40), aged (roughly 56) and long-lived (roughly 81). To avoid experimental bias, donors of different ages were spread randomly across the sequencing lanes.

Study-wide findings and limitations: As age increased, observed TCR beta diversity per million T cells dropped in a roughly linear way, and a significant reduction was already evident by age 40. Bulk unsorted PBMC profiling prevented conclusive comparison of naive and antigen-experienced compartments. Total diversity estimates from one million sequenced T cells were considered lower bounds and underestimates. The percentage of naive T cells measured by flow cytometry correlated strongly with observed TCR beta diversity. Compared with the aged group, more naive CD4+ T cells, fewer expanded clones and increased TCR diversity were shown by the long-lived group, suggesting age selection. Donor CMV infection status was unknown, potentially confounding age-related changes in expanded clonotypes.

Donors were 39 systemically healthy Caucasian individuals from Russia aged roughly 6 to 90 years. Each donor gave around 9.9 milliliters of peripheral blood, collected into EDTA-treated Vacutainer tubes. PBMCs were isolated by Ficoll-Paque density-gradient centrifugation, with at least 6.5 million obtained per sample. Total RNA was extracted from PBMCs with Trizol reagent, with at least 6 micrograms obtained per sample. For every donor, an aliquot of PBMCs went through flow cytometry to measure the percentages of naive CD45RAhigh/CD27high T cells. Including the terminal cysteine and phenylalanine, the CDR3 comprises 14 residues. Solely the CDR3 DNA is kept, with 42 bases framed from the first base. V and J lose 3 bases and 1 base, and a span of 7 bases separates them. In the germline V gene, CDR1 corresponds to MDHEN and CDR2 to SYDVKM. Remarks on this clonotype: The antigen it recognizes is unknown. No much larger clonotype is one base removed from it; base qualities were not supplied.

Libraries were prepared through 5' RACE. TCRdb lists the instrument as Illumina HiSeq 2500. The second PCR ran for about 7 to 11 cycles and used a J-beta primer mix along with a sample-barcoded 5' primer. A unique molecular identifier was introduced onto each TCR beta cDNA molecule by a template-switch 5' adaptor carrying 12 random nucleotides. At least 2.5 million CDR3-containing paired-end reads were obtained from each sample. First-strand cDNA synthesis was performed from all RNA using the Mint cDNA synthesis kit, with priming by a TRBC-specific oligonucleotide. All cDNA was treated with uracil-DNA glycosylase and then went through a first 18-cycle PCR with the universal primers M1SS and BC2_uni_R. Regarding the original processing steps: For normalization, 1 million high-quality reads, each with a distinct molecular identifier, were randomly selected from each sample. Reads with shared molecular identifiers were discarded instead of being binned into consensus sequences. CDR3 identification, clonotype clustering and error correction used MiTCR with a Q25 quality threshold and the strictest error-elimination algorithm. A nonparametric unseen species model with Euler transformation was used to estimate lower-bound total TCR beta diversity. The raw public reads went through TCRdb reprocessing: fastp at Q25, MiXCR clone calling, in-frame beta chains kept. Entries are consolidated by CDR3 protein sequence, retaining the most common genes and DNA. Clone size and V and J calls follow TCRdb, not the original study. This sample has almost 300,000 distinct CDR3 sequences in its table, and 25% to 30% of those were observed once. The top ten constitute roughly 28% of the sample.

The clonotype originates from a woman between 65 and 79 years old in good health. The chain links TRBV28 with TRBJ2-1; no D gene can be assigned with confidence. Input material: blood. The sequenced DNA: TGTGCCAGCAGTTTGGGCTTATCCTACAATGAGCAGTTCTTC. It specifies CASSLGLSYNEQFF.